This TCR beta chain derives from a study of T-cell reconstitution after alpha-beta-depleted transplantation in children. Preparation of the TCRbeta library involved a method that used unique molecular identifiers. TCRdb reprocessed the PCR reads with MiXCR, giving one entry per CDR3 protein. The sample shows under 850,000 distinct CDR3 sequences, around 13% of them seen only once. In germline, CDR1 is DFQATT, CDR2 SNEGSKA (reference sequence). Trimming removed 3 bases from V and 6 bases from J, with 17 bases in between. This CDR3 has 14 amino acids. There are many counts of this clonotype. The target antigen is unknown. Study-level points and caveats: Fresh T-cell production supplied most of the T-cell counts and diversity seen one year after transplant. After transplant, high TCRbeta diversity at day 60 in some patients arose from surviving recipient T cells and thymic progenitors. As was reported, about two months after transplant, alpha-beta T cells came from several hundred expanded graft clones.

The sequenced sample was PBMCs, obtained before TCRalphabeta/CD19-depleted stem cell transplant. The chain is built from TRBV20-1 and TRBJ2-5; tentatively, D is TRBD2 (6 bases). The clonotype was recovered from a girl aged 2 to 10 with congenital amegakaryocytic thrombocytopenia, due to receive a stem cell transplant. CDR3 in amino acids: CSARMVASVKTQYF. The CDR3 region has the DNA TGCAGTGCTAGGATGGTAGCTAGCGTGAAGACCCAGTACTTC.